The 3 T cell receptor beta chains in this list originate from one sample, sequenced in a study of cytomegalovirus exposure and HLA in healthy donors. PCR was performed using 60 Vbeta and 13 Jbeta primers. TCRdb's copy holds only in-frame clones and misses some; the assay was immunoSEQ multiplex PCR. The sample lists about 150,000 clones, 70% to 85% occurring once. Sequences were obtained from PBMCs. The receptors were sampled from a male donor in good health and CMV-seronegative.

This clone showed up just a few times. The rearrangement uses TRBV27 and TRBJ2-1; TRBD2 agrees at 8 bases. Germline V gene data show CDR1 as MNHEY and CDR2 as SMNVEV (reference sequence). CDR3 length equals 14 residues. With V trimmed by 5 bases and J by 2 bases, 2 bases remained unmatched. The CDR3 loop reads CASSDGGAYNEQFF. The CDR3 nucleotides read TGTGCCAGCAGTGACGGGGGGGCCTACAATGAGCAGTTCTTC.

This chain uses TRBV28 with TRBJ1-5, with D possibly being TRBD1 (6 bases). The germline V and J ends were trimmed by 6 bases and 0 bases, with 12 bases remaining between them. CDR1 MDHEN and CDR2 SYDVKM come from the germline V gene. The CDR3 has 15 amino acids. As DNA, the CDR3 is TGTGCCAGCAGGCCACAGGGATATAGCAATCAGCCCCAGCATTTT. It is translated as CASRPQGYSNQPQHF.

The V gene is TRBV11-2, the J gene TRBJ1-1, with a weak D call TRBD1 (5 bases). Germline CDR1 is SGHAT and CDR2 is FQNNGV. This CDR3 is 15 amino acids long. V was clipped by 0 bases and J by 1 base, with 9 bases between them. CDR3 amino acids: CASSLDPGENTEAFF. The DNA of the CDR3 is TGTGCCAGCAGCTTAGATCCGGGGGAGAACACTGAAGCTTTCTTT.